This T cell receptor (beta chain) was sequenced for a study of blood T cell repertoires in COVID-19. In the study's own analysis: Nucleated cell number was recorded as an estimate derived from reference gene primer amplification. Method: immunoSEQ multiplex PCR; TCRdb's copy keeps in-frame clones and lacks some. The DNA gave D and trimming, while V, J and clone size come from that table. This table holds some 160,000 clones, around 90% found once. The germline V gene has CDR1 MNHEY and CDR2 SVGEGT. CDR3 length: 15 residues. V lost 6 bases, J lost 2 bases, and 4 bases stayed unmatched. The source of this sequence is a young man with COVID-19, enrolled during active disease. The sequenced sample was peripheral blood. The chain has TRBV6-2 or TRBV6-3 and TRBJ2-3; 11 nucleotides agree with TRBD2. This CDR3 is CASSLTSGTTDTQYF. Here the CDR3 DNA reads TGTGCCAGCAGCCTGACTAGCGGGACCACAGATACGCAGTATTTT.